These 28 T cell receptor beta chains originate from one sample sequenced in a study of graft-versus-host responses after intestinal transplantation. Antigen specificity for these receptors is unknown. Only in-frame clones appear in the TCRdb table, and some are missing; sequencing was by immunoSEQ multiplex PCR. This sample carries about 86,000 clones, about 85% of them seen once, and the ten largest clones take roughly 0.3%. The input for sequencing was unstimulated CD4+ T cells sorted from spleen or lymph node cells, taken before transplant. Receptors were obtained from a human donor who was the organ donor for an intestinal transplant.

This sequence joins TRBV28 and TRBJ1-3, with D perhaps TRBD1 (6 bases). The CDR3 length is 13 residues. V was pared by 5 bases and J by 9 bases, with 14 bases between. The germline V gene encodes CDR1 MDHEN and CDR2 SYDVKM. This CDR3 is CASSLIQGGTIYF. The CDR3 DNA is TGTGCCAGCAGTCTAATACAGGGCGGCACCATATATTTT.

This chain connects TRBV7-2 to TRBJ2-7, with 7 bases that match TRBD2. Losses at the gene ends were 5 bases for V and 6 bases for J; bases not matched to a gene: 10. The length of the CDR3 is 14 residues. Germline V lookup: CDR1 SGHTA, CDR2 FQGNSA. The CDR3 protein is CASSPQGLRGEQYF. Here the CDR3 DNA reads TGTGCCAGCAGCCCCCAGGGACTAAGGGGCGAGCAGTACTTC.

This chain uses TRBV6-5 with TRBJ2-3, with D possibly TRBD1 on 6 matching bases. The CDR3 length is 16 residues. The germline gives CDR1 MNHEY, CDR2 SVGAGI. The V gene lost 0 bases and the J gene lost 3 bases, with 13 bases spanning the gap. CDR3 protein: CASSYSTRGRTDTQYF. In DNA form, the CDR3 reads TGTGCCAGCAGTTACTCGACCAGGGGTCGGACAGATACGCAGTATTTT.

Only one count was recorded for this clone. The chain combines TRBV5-4 with TRBJ2-1; D possibly corresponds to TRBD2 (6 bases). The CDR3 length is 14 residues. Germline values: CDR1 SGHNT, CDR2 YYREEE (reference sequence). Trimming removed 4 bases from V and 3 bases from J, with 11 bases in between. The DNA for the CDR3 is TGTGCCAGCAGCCTGACTAGTCTCTACAATGAGCAGTTCTTC. Encoded protein: CASSLTSLYNEQFF.

This sequence joins TRBV19 and TRBJ2-6, with 11 bases fitting TRBD2. Germline V lookup: CDR1 LNHDA, CDR2 SQIVND (reference sequence). The CDR3 is 16 amino acids. J gave up 2 bases and V 4 bases, and 1 base lay outside the gene matches. The CDR3 is CASSRGLAAGANVLTF. The CDR3 region has the DNA TGTGCCAGTAGTAGGGGACTAGCGGCTGGGGCCAACGTCCTGACTTTC.

The chain joins TRBV5-5 to TRBJ2-7; 7 bases agree with TRBD1. This CDR3 spans 13 amino acids. CDR1 is SGHKS, CDR2 YYEKEE, per germline (reference sequence). Trimming took 4 bases from V and 9 from J; bases not matched to a gene: 10. The CDR3 DNA reads TGTGCCAGCAGCGCACGACCAGGGGGTGGGCAGTACTTC. Translating it yields CASSARPGGGQYF.

The gene calls are TRBV19 and TRBJ2-3, with TRBD1 as a possible D gene (6 bases). Trimming took 4 bases from V and 6 from J, leaving 14 bases between them. CDR3 length: 14 residues. Germline assignment: CDR1 LNHDA and CDR2 SQIVND (reference sequence). CDR3 sequence (DNA): TGTGCCAGTAGTACCCGGACAGATTGGGATACGCAGTATTTT. This sequence encodes CASSTRTDWDTQYF. Full variable domain (remainder filled in from reference TRBV19 and TRBJ2-3): DGGITQSPKYLFRKEGQNVTLSCEQNLNHDAMYWYRQDPGQGLRLIYYSQIVNDFQKGDIAEGYSVSREKKESFPLTVTSAQKNPTAFYLCASSTRTDWDTQYFGPGTRLTVL.

This clone was seen only once. This chain joins TRBV6-5 and TRBJ2-5; tentatively, D is TRBD2 (5 bases). CDR1 is MNHEY and CDR2 is SVGAGI in the germline V gene. Trimming shortened V by 3 bases and J by 6 bases, and 11 bases separated the two germline ends. This CDR3 has 13 amino acids. The CDR3 reads CASSYDSGKTQYF. As DNA, the CDR3 is TGTGCCAGCAGTTATGATTCGGGGAAGACCCAGTACTTC.

DNA for the CDR3: TGTGCCAGTAGTTGGACACAGGATACCTATGGCTACACCTTC. Translated: CASSWTQDTYGYTF. This chain joins TRBV19 and TRBJ1-2; tentative D call: TRBD1 (5 bases). The V end lost 5 bases, the J end lost 4 bases, and 14 bases lay between the germline ends. The CDR3 covers 14 residues. Germline CDR1 reads LNHDA; CDR2 reads SQIVND (reference sequence). Full variable domain (outside the CDR3, taken from reference TRBV19 and TRBJ1-2): DGGITQSPKYLFRKEGQNVTLSCEQNLNHDAMYWYRQDPGQGLRLIYYSQIVNDFQKGDIAEGYSVSREKKESFPLTVTSAQKNPTAFYLCASSWTQDTYGYTFGSGTRLTVV.

A few counts support this clone. The chain couples TRBV4-2 to TRBJ2-7; 13 bases align to TRBD2. Germline assignment: CDR1 LGHNA and CDR2 YNFKEQ. The CDR3 runs 18 residues. V lost 4 bases, J lost 0 bases, and 9 bases stayed unmatched. In DNA, the CDR3 is TGTGCCAGCAGCCGCCTAGGACTAGCGGGGGCAAGCTCCTACGAGCAGTACTTC. Protein product: CASSRLGLAGASSYEQYF.

The chain couples TRBV9 to TRBJ2-2; 14 nucleotides match TRBD2. Trimming cost V 4 bases and J 0 bases; bases outside gene matches: 5. This CDR3 is built from 18 residues. Germline V gene data show CDR1 as SGDLS and CDR2 as YYNGEE. CDR3 protein: CASSPGTSGGANTGELFF. In nucleotides, the CDR3 is TGTGCCAGCAGCCCTGGGACTAGCGGGGGCGCGAACACCGGGGAGCTGTTTTTT.

The chain has TRBV4-1 and TRBJ1-4; 12 bases are a match to TRBD1. The CDR3 extends over 15 amino acids. Germline CDR1 and CDR2: MGHRA and YSYEKL. V was clipped by 5 bases and J by 8 bases; unmatched bases: 6. CDR3 sequence (DNA): TGCGCCAGCAGCTCAGCCGGGACAGGGGGCGAAAAACTGTTTTTT. Translated: CASSSAGTGGEKLFF.

Regarding this clone: Germline is not matched at one junction end, which may reflect a read error. This chain connects TRBV2 to TRBJ1-1; no clear D. The CDR3 length is 13 residues. CDR1 is SNHLY, CDR2 FYNNEI, per germline. The CDR3 DNA is TGTACCAGCAGACCGGAAGCGGGCACTGAAGCTTTCTTT. Its protein is CTSRPEAGTEAFF. Drawing the rest from reference TRBV2 and TRBJ1-1, the complete variable domain is EPEVTQTPSHQVTQMGQEVILRCVPISNHLYFYWYRQILGQKVEFLVSFYNNEISEKSEIFDDQFSVERPDGSNFTLKIRSTKLEDSAMYFCTSRPEAGTEAFFGQGTRLTVV.

The chain links TRBV21-1 to TRBJ1-5; the table's D call of TRBD1 was not tested on the DNA. TRBV21-1 is annotated as a pseudogene. The CDR3 sequence is 16 residues long. The CDR3 spells CASRERARGRFKPQHF. CDR3 DNA: TGTGCCAGCAGGGAAAGAGCCAGGGGAAGATTCAAGCCCCAGCATTTT.

Written as DNA, the CDR3 is TGTGCCAGCAGCTCACAGGGTTCGCGGGGGGAGCAGTACTTC. Translated: CASSSQGSRGEQYF. The chain links TRBV7-6 to TRBJ2-7; weak D call: TRBD2 (7 bases). This CDR3 is 14 amino acids long. CDR1 and CDR2 (germline): SGHVS, FNYEAQ. The germline V and J ends were trimmed by 4 bases and 7 bases, with 17 bases remaining between them.

The chain is built from TRBV29-1 and TRBJ1-1; D unresolved. V was clipped by 3 bases and J by 6 bases, with 11 bases between them. Germline CDR1 and CDR2: SQVTM and ANQGSEA. The length of the CDR3 is 12 residues. CDR3 protein: CSVDHGVAEAFF. CDR3 nucleotides: TGCAGCGTTGATCACGGGGTCGCTGAAGCTTTCTTT.

V usage is TRBV4-2 and J usage is TRBJ1-2; D unresolved. The ends were cut back, 0 bases at V and 8 bases at J, with 10 bases in the middle. The CDR3 spans 13 residues. In germline, CDR1 is LGHNA, CDR2 YNFKEQ. The CDR3 reads CASSQDIGQGYTF. CDR3 DNA: TGTGCCAGCAGCCAAGATATTGGGCAAGGCTACACCTTC.

This clone was observed a single time. The CDR3 DNA follows: TGTGCCAGCAGTTTCCGGGTCCAGAACACCGGGGAGCTGTTTTTT. The encoded protein is CASSFRVQNTGELFF. The chain joins TRBV27 to TRBJ2-2; D remains unclear. Between the trimmed V and J ends, which lost 3 bases and 1 base, there was a span of 9 bases. The CDR3 extends over 15 amino acids. The germline CDR1 and CDR2 sequences are MNHEY and SMNVEV (reference sequence).

V is TRBV5-4 and J is TRBJ2-5; TRBD1 is a possible D gene (5 bases). There are 15 residues in the CDR3. Trimming removed 3 bases at V and 2 bases at J, with 14 bases between. Germline V gives CDR1 SGHNT, CDR2 YYREEE (reference sequence). Here the CDR3 DNA reads TGTGCCAGCAGCTCTAAGACAGATCCGCAAGAGACCCAGTACTTC. Protein product: CASSSKTDPQETQYF.

This clone was picked up one time. This rearrangement joins TRBV7-9 to TRBJ2-5; no definite D call. Germline lookup yields CDR1 SEHNR and CDR2 FQNEAQ (reference sequence). V gave up 5 bases and J gave up 0 bases, with 10 bases separating them. The CDR3 totals 14 residues. The CDR3 DNA reads TGTGCCAGCAGCCTTGCAGTGTACCAAGAGACCCAGTACTTC. This encodes CASSLAVYQETQYF.

This clone was counted between two and nine times. This chain links TRBV25-1 with TRBJ2-1, with TRBD2 as a possible D gene (6 bases). Trimming pared 3 bases from V and 5 bases from J, leaving 17 bases between. The CDR3 spans 16 residues. From germline, CDR1 is MGHDK and CDR2 SYGVNS. DNA of the CDR3: TGTGCCAGCAGTGACATGGGTAGCGGAGAGGACAATGAGCAGTTCTTC. Translating it yields CASSDMGSGEDNEQFF.

The chain has TRBV5-1 and TRBJ2-1; 8 bases match TRBD2. The CDR3 is made up of 13 amino acids. J gave up 6 bases and V 3 bases, and 2 bases lay outside the gene matches. Germline CDR1 and CDR2: SGHRS and YFSETQ. CDR3 in amino acids: CASSSGGGNEQFF. CDR3 nucleotide sequence: TGCGCCAGCAGCTCCGGGGGGGGCAATGAGCAGTTCTTC.

This clone was detected only a few times. This rearrangement joins TRBV6-5 to TRBJ2-1; 9 positions agree with TRBD2. CDR1 is MNHEY, CDR2 SVGAGI, per germline. There are 14 residues in the CDR3. With 8 bases clipped from V and 6 bases from J, the junction kept 8 bases outside the gene matches. The CDR3 here is CASGRLAAGNEQFF. In DNA, the CDR3 is TGTGCCAGCGGCCGACTAGCGGCCGGCAATGAGCAGTTCTTC.

The chain carries TRBV18 and TRBJ2-1; 7 bases align to TRBD1. The CDR3 runs 16 residues. With 4 bases clipped from V and 3 bases from J, the junction kept 9 bases outside the gene matches. From germline, CDR1 is KGHSH and CDR2 LQKENI. In DNA form, the CDR3 reads TGTGCCAGCTCACTCGCGACCGGGACAGTCTACAATGAGCAGTTCTTC. As protein: CASSLATGTVYNEQFF.

This clone was recorded a few times. This CDR3 reads CASSLRTGVGYTF. The CDR3 DNA follows: TGTGCCAGCAGCCTCCGGACAGGGGTCGGCTACACCTTC. The chain uses TRBV11-2 and TRBJ1-2; 9 bases map to TRBD1. With 5 bases clipped from V and 8 bases from J, the junction kept 6 bases outside the gene matches. Germline lookup yields CDR1 SGHAT and CDR2 FQNNGV. The CDR3 sequence is 13 residues long.

The J gene is TRBJ2-1, the V gene TRBV27; TRBD1 aligns across 10 bases. Germline CDR1 MNHEY, CDR2 SMNVEV (reference sequence). This CDR3 has 18 amino acids. V gave up 7 bases and J gave up 6 bases; unmatched junction bases: 18. CDR3 DNA: TGTGCCAGCACCTGGAGGGGACAGGGGACTAGGTGGGGCAATGAGCAGTTCTTC. Translated, it gives CASTWRGQGTRWGNEQFF.

The chain employs TRBV11-3 and TRBJ2-5; D is undetermined. The closer fit of TRBJ2-7 to the DNA end suggests the J call may be wrong. The CDR3 is 15 amino acids. Germline CDR1 reads SGHNT; CDR2 reads YENEEA. This chain's CDR3 is CASSPGLNLPYEQYF. The CDR3 region has the DNA TGTGCCAGCAGCCCCGGTTTGAACCTCCCCTACGAGCAGTACTTC.

The chain joins TRBV18 to TRBJ2-6; 8 nucleotides align to TRBD1. Germline V gene lookup returns CDR1 KGHSH and CDR2 LQKENI. This CDR3 has 20 residues. V gave up 3 bases and J gave up 0 bases; unmatched junction bases: 13. The CDR3 loop reads CASSPFPQGGSSSGANVLTF. The CDR3 coding sequence is TGTGCCAGCTCACCGTTTCCACAGGGGGGATCCTCCTCTGGGGCCAACGTCCTGACTTTC.